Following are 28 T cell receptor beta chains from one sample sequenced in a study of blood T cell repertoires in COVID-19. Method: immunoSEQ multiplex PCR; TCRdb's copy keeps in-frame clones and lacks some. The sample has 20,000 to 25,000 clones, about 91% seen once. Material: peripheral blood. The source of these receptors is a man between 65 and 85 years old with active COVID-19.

CDR3 loop: CASSLATGHMSPYNSPLHF. CDR3 nucleotide sequence: TGTGCCAGCAGCTTAGCGACAGGGCATATGAGCCCCTATAATTCACCCCTCCACTTT. V is TRBV7-8 and J is TRBJ1-6; 7 bases line up with TRBD1. Unmatched junction bases numbered 10, after V lost 0 bases and J lost 2 bases. The CDR3 runs to 19 residues. CDR1 is SGHVS, CDR2 FQNEAQ, per germline.

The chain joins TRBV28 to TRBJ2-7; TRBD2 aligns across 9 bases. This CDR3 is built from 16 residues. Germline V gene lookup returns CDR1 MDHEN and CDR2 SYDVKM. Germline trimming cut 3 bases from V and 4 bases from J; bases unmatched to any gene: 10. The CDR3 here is CASSFLRGRALYEQYF. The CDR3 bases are TGTGCCAGCAGTTTCCTTCGCGGGAGGGCCCTGTACGAGCAGTACTTC.

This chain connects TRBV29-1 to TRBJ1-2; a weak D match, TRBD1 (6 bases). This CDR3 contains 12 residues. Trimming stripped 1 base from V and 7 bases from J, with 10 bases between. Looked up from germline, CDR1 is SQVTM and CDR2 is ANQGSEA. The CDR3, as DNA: TGCAGCGTTGAAGCAGGGGTTGGTGGCTACACCTTC. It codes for CSVEAGVGGYTF.

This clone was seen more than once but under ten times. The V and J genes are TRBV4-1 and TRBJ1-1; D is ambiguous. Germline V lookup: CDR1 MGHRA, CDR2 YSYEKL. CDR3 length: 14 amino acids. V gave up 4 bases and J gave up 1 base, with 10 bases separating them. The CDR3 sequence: CASSPMVGNTEAFF. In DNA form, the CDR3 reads TGCGCCAGCAGCCCTATGGTCGGGAACACTGAAGCTTTCTTT.

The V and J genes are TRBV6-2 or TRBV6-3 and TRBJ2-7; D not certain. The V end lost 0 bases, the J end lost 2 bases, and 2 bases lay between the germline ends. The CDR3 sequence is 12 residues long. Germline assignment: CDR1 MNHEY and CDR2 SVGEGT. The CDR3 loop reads CASSYSAYEQYF. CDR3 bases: TGTGCCAGCAGTTACTCCGCCTACGAGCAGTACTTC.

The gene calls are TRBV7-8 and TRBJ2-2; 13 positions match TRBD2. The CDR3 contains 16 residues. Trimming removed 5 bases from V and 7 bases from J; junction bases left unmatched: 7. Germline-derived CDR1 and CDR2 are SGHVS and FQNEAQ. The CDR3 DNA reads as TGTGCCAGCAGCCGAGGACTAGCGGGAGTTGTCGGGGAGCTGTTTTTT. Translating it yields CASSRGLAGVVGELFF.

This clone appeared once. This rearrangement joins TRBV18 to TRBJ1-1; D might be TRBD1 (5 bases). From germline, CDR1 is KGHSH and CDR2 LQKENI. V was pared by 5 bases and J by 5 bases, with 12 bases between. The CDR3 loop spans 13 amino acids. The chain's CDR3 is CASSAWRGTEAFF. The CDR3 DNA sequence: TGTGCCAGCTCAGCATGGAGGGGAACTGAAGCTTTCTTT.

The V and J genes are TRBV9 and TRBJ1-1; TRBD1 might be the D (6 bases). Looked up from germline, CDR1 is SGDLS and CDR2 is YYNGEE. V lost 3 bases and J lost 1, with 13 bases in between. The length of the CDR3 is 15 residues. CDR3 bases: TGTGCCAGCAGCGCCGTGGGGGGGGCGAACACTGAAGCTTTCTTT. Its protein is CASSAVGGANTEAFF.

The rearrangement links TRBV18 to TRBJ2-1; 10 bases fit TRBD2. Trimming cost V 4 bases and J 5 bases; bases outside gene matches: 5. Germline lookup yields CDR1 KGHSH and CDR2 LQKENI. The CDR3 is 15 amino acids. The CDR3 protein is CASSRASGSDNEQFF. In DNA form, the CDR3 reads TGTGCCAGCTCACGGGCTAGCGGGAGTGACAATGAGCAGTTCTTC.

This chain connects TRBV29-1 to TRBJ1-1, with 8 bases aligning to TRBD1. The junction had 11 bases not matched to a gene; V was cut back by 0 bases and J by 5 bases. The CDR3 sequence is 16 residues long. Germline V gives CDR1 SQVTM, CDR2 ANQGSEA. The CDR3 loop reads CSVEEATGALETEAFF. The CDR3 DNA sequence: TGCAGCGTTGAAGAAGCGACAGGGGCGCTGGAGACTGAAGCTTTCTTT.

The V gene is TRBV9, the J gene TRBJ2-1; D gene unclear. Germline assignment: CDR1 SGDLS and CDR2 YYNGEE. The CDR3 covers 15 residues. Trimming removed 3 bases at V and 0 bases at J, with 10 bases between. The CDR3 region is CASSESISSYNEQFF. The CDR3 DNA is TGTGCCAGCAGCGAGTCGATCAGCTCCTACAATGAGCAGTTCTTC. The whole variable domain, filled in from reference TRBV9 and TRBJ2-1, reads DSGVTQTPKHLITATGQRVTLRCSPRSGDLSVYWYQQSLDQGLQFLIQYYNGEERAKGNILERFSAQQFPDLHSELNLSSLELGDSALYFCASSESISSYNEQFFGPGTRLTVL.

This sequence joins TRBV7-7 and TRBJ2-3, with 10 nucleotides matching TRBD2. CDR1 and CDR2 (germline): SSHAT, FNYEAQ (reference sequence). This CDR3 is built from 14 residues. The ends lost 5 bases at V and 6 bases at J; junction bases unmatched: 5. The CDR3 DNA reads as TGTGCCAGCAGCACCGGGACTAGCGCCGATACGCAGTATTTT. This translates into CASSTGTSADTQYF.

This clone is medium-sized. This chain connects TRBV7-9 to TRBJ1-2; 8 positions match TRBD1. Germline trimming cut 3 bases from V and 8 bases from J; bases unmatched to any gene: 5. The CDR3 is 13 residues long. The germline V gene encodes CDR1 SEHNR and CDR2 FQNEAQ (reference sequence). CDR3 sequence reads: CASSFQGAIGYTF. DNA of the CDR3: TGTGCCAGCAGCTTTCAGGGGGCGATCGGCTACACCTTC. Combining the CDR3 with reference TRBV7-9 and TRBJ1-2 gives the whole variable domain DTGVSQNPRHKITKRGQNVTFRCDPISEHNRLYWYRQTLGQGPEFLTYFQNEAQLEKSRLLSDRFSAERPKGSFSTLEIQRTEQGDSAMYLCASSFQGAIGYTFGSGTRLTVV.

The DNA of the CDR3 is TGTGCCAGCCTATATACAGGGGCTGGGGCCAACGTCCTGACTTTC. It translates to CASLYTGAGANVLTF. The chain carries TRBV6-1 and TRBJ2-6; 7 nucleotides line up with TRBD1. The CDR3 covers 15 residues. The V gene's germline CDR1 is MNHNS and CDR2 SASEGT. V dropped 8 bases and J dropped 2; count of bases not matched to a gene: 6.

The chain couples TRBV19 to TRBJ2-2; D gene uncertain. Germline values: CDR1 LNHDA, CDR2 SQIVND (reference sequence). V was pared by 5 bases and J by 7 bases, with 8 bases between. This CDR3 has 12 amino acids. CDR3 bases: TGTGCCAGTAGTCCGAACTTCGGGGAGCTGTTTTTT. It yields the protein CASSPNFGELFF.

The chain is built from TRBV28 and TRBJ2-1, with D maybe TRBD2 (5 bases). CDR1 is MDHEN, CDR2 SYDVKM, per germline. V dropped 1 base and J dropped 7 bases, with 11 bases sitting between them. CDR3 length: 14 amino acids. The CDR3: CASSLSPGWNEQFF. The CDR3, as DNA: TGTGCCAGCAGTTTATCCCCGGGGTGGAATGAGCAGTTCTTC.

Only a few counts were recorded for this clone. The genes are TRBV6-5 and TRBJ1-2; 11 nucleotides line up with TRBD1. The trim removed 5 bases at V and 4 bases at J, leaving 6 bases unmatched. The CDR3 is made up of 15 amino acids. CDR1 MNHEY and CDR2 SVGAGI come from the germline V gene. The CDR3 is CASSPQGQGGYGYTF. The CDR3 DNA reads TGTGCCAGCAGTCCTCAGGGACAGGGGGGCTATGGCTACACCTTC.

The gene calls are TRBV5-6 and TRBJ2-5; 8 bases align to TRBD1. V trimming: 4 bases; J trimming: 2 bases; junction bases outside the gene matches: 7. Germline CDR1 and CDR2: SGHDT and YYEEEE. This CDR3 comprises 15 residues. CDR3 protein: CASSRRTGTQETQYF. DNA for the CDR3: TGTGCCAGCAGCAGAAGGACAGGGACACAAGAGACCCAGTACTTC.

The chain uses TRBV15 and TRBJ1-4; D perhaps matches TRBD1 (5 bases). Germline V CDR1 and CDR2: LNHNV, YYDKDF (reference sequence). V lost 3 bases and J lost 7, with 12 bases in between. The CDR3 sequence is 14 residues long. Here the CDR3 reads CATSRWGDGEKLFF. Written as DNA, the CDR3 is TGTGCCACCAGCAGGTGGGGGGACGGTGAAAAACTGTTTTTT.

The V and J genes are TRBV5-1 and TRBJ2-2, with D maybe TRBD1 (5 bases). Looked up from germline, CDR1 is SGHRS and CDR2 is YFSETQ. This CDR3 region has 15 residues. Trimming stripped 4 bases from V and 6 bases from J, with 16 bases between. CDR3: CASSPLTVRAGELFF. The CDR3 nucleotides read TGCGCCAGCAGCCCCCTGACAGTGCGCGCCGGGGAGCTGTTTTTT. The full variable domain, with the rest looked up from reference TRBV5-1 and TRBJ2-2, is KAGVTQTPRYLIKTRGQQVTLSCSPISGHRSVSWYQQTPGQGLQFLFEYFSETQRNKGNFPGRFSGRQFSNSRSEMNVSTLELGDSALYLCASSPLTVRAGELFFGEGSRLTVL.

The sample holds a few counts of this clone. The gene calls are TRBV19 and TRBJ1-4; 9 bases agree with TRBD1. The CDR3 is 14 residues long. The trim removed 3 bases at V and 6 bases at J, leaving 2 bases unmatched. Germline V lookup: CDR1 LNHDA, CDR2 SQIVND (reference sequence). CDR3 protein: CASSIGQGYEKLFF. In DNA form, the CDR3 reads TGTGCCAGTAGTATCGGACAGGGGTATGAAAAACTGTTTTTT.

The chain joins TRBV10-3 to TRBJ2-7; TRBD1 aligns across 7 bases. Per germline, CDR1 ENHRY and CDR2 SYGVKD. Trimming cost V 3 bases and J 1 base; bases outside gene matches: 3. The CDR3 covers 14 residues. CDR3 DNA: TGTGCCATCAGTGACGGGACAGTATCCTACGAGCAGTACTTC. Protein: CAISDGTVSYEQYF.

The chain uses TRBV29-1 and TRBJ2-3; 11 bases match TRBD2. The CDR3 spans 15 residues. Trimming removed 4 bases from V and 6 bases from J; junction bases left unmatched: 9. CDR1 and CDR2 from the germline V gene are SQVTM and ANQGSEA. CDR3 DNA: TGCAGCGTTGCCCCACTAGCGGGAGTAGGGGATACGCAGTATTTT. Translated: CSVAPLAGVGDTQYF.

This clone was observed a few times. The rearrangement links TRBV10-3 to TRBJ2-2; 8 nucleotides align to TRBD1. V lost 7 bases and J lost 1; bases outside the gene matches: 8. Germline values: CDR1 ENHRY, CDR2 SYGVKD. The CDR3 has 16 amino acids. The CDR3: CAIKPSGTGNTGELFF. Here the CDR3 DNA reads TGTGCCATCAAGCCTTCCGGGACAGGGAACACCGGGGAGCTGTTTTTT.

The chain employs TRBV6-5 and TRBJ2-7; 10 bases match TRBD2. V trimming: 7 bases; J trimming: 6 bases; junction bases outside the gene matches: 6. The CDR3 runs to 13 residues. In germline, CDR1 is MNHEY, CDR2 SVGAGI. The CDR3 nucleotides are TGTGCCAGCACGCCGCTAGCGGGAGTCGAGCAGTACTTC. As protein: CASTPLAGVEQYF.

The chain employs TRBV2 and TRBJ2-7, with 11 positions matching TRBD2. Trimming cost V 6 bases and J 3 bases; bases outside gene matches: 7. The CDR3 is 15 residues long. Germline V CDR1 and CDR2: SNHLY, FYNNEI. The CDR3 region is CASRERLAGYYEQYF. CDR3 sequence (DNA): TGTGCCAGCAGGGAACGACTAGCGGGGTACTACGAGCAGTACTTC.

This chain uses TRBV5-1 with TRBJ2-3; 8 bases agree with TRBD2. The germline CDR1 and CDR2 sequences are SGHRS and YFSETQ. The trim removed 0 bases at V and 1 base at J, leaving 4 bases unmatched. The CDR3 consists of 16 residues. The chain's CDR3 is CASSLAGGAGTDTQYF. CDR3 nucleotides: TGCGCCAGCAGCTTGGCCGGGGGGGCAGGCACAGATACGCAGTATTTT.

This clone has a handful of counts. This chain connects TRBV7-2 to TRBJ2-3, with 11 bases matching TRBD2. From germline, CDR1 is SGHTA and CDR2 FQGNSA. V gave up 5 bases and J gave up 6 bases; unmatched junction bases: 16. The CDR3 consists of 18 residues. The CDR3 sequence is CASSPGGGGLAALDTQYF. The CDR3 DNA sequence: TGTGCCAGCAGCCCCGGTGGGGGGGGACTAGCGGCCCTGGATACGCAGTATTTT.